This TCR beta chain was retrieved from a study of cytomegalovirus exposure and HLA in healthy donors. Findings and limits, study-wide: Earlier analysis yielded a pattern in which most TCR beta V segments were productive about 87% or about 30% of the time.

In germline, CDR1 is SGHRS, CDR2 YFSETQ. V lost 3 bases, J lost 1 base, and 7 bases stayed unmatched. The CDR3 runs to 16 residues. A remark on this clone: What it binds is not known.

The PCR employed 60 Vbeta primers together with 13 Jbeta primers. Generated by immunoSEQ multiplex PCR, the TCRdb table keeps only in-frame clones and is missing some. This table holds about 160,000 clones, 70% to 85% found once. Sequenced sample: PBMCs. V is TRBV5-1 and J is TRBJ2-3; TRBD1 aligns across 8 bases. The sequence came from a middle-aged man in good health and CMV-seropositive. CDR3 amino acids: CASSSTGAVGTDTQYF. The CDR3 DNA follows: TGCGCCAGCAGCTCGACAGGGGCCGTAGGCACAGATACGCAGTATTTT.